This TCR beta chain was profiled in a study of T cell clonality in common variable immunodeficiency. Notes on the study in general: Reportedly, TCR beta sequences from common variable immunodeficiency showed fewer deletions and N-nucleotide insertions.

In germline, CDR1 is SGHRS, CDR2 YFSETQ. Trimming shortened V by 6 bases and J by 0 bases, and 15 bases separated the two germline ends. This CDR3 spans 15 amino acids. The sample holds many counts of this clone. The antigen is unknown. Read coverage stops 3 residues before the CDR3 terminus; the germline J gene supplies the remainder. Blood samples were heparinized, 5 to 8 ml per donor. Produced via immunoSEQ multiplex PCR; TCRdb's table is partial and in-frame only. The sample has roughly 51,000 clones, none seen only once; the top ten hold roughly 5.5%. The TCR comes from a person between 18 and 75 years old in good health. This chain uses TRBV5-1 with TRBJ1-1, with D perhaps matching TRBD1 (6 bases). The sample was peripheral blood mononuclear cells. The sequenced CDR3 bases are TGCGCCAGCAAACCACAGGGAAACCTGAACACTGAA. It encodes CASKPQGNLNTE. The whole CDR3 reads CASKPQGNLNTEAFF.